The rows below give T cell receptor beta chains drawn from one sample of a study of T cells in Graves' hyperthyroidism and ophthalmopathy. TCRdb re-derived calls from the multiplex PCR reads in MiXCR, one entry per CDR3 protein. Among around 400,000 distinct CDR3 sequences listed, approximately 13% were seen once. Source material: blood. The receptors here all came from a young woman with Graves' hyperthyroidism. CDR3s include the opening cysteine and the closing phenylalanine or tryptophan. The order of the fields is V gene, J gene, clone size, D gene, CDR3 DNA, CDR3 protein. A D gene is named only where the DNA matches it firmly. The listing skips clone size in some rows; elsewhere it reads once, few, many or a size class.

TRBV5-8	TRBJ1-2	many	.	TGTGCCAGCAGCTTGTTCAGGGGAGAATATGGCTACACCTTC	CASSLFRGEYGYTF
TRBV20-1	TRBJ2-4	many	TRBD2	TGCAGTGCTGTTCAGAGTAGCGGGAGTCTGAGGGGCATTCAGTACTTC	CSAVQSSGSLRGIQYF
TRBV5-1	TRBJ2-2	.	TRBD1	TGCGCCAGCAGCTTGGGACAGGGGGCACGCACCGGGGAGCTGTTTTTT	CASSLGQGARTGELFF
TRBV20-1	TRBJ2-2	few	.	TGCAGTGCCCCTGATAGCGCGAACACCGGGGAGCTGTTTTTT	CSAPDSANTGELFF
TRBV30	TRBJ1-1	many	.	TGTGCCTCCCGCCGTCCGGGCATGAACACTGAAGCTTTCTTT	CASRRPGMNTEAFF
TRBV7-2	TRBJ1-5	.	.	TGTACCAGCAGCAAAGACCCGGGCACAGATACGCAGCATTTT	CTSSKDPGTDTQHF
TRBV9	TRBJ1-2	few	TRBD1	TGTGCCAGCAGCACGGGACAGACTAACTATGGCTACACCTTC	CASSTGQTNYGYTF
TRBV3-1	TRBJ2-2	many	.	TGTGCCAGCAGCCATACCGGGGAGCTGTTTTTT	CASSHTGELFF
TRBV6-1	TRBJ2-1	many	.	TGTGCCAGCAGTGAAGTGCCAACGTCCTACAATGAGCAGTTCTTC	CASSEVPTSYNEQFF
TRBV9	TRBJ1-5	many	.	TGTGCCAGCAGCCGTGGGGGGTTTGGCAATCAGCCCCAGCATTTT	CASSRGGFGNQPQHF
TRBV28	TRBJ2-7	many	TRBD1	TGTGCCAGCAGTTCCATGACAGGGGGGCCCTACGAGCAGTACTTC	CASSSMTGGPYEQYF
TRBV5-1	TRBJ2-3	few	TRBD1	TGCGCCAGCAGCTTGGGGCAGGGGGTTGATACGCAGTATTTT	CASSLGQGVDTQYF
TRBV6-1	TRBJ1-1	.	TRBD1	TGTGCCAGCAGTATACGGACAGGGGGAAACACTGAAGCTTTCTTT	CASSIRTGGNTEAFF
TRBV28	TRBJ1-2	many	.	TGTGCCAGCAGTGTACAGGATGCTAACTATGGCTACACCTTC	CASSVQDANYGYTF
TRBV6-5	TRBJ2-2	many	.	TGTGCCAGCAGTTACTCGAGATTCGGGACCTCGTCCGGGGAGCTGTTTTTT	CASSYSRFGTSSGELFF
TRBV18	TRBJ2-2	many	.	TGTGCCAGCTCACCAGAAGCAGGGGTCTACACCGGGGAGCTGTTTTTT	CASSPEAGVYTGELFF
TRBV4-2	TRBJ2-5	.	TRBD2	TGTGCCAGCAGCCACGGGACGGGACTAGATATGTCGCAAGAGACCCAGTACTTC	CASSHGTGLDMSQETQYF
TRBV19	TRBJ2-1	.	TRBD2	TGTGCCAGTAAGATCGGGGAGGGCGTTAATGAGCAGTTCTTC	CASKIGEGVNEQFF
TRBV28	TRBJ1-5	many	.	TGTGCCAGCAGGGGACGGGTCTCACCGGGCAATCAGCCCCAGCATTTT	CASRGRVSPGNQPQHF
TRBV5-1	TRBJ1-2	.	.	TGCGCCAGCAGCTTGGCTCCCCAGGGCACCTCTAACTATGGCTACACCTTC	CASSLAPQGTSNYGYTF
TRBV20-1	TRBJ1-1	many	TRBD1	TGCAGTGCTCCACAGGGGGGTAAGAACACTGAAGCTTTCTTT	CSAPQGGKNTEAFF
TRBV28	TRBJ1-1	.	TRBD1	TGTGCCAGCCGGGACAGGGGGCTCGGGACTGAAGCTTTCTTT	CASRDRGLGTEAFF
TRBV4-2	TRBJ2-1	many	TRBD1	TGTGCCAGCAGCCAAGAAGGACAGGGGATGAATGAGCAGTTCTTC	CASSQEGQGMNEQFF
TRBV6-5	TRBJ2-7	many	TRBD2	TGTGCCAGCAGTTACTTGAGCGGGGGCCGCTCCTACGAGCAGTACTTC	CASSYLSGGRSYEQYF